The rows below give T cell receptor beta chains drawn from one sample of a study of T-cell memory formation after mild COVID-19. MiXCR, applied by TCRdb to the 5' RACE reads, yields one record per CDR3 protein. Counted here are 280,000 or so distinct CDR3 sequences, more than 15% occurring once; the ten biggest clones make up 23%. Sequencing input: PBMCs or a T cell subset sorted from them (not recorded which). These receptors were collected from a man aged 18 to 30 who had mild COVID-19 (a few samples of this study predate the infection). Cell type and time point are not known. CDR3s include the opening cysteine and the closing phenylalanine or tryptophan.

V gene	J gene	CDR3 protein
TRBV4-2	TRBJ2-3	CASSQALAGGTDTQYF
TRBV6-2/TRBV6-3	TRBJ2-7	CASSYSGRGQNYEQYF
TRBV7-3	TRBJ2-1	CASSISGGIYNEQFF
TRBV7-2	TRBJ1-5	CASSLVPANQPQHF
TRBV7-2	TRBJ2-7	CASSPPGTLHEQYF
TRBV7-9	TRBJ1-1	CASTPGQGVDTEAFF
TRBV5-1	TRBJ1-1	CASVGQNTEAFF
TRBV20-1	TRBJ1-6	CSARGVPVSASPLHF
TRBV6-6	TRBJ2-3	CASRQRRLAGGPADTQYF
TRBV5-1	TRBJ2-3	CASSLQPRGTDTQYF
TRBV7-2	TRBJ1-5	CASSLGRDNQPQHF
TRBV7-2	TRBJ2-3	CASRFQGEDTQYF
TRBV15	TRBJ1-3	CATRSGPAGNTIYF
TRBV24-1	TRBJ2-1	CATSDLAEPHNEQFF
TRBV4-1	TRBJ1-6	CASSQEGTGGPSPPLHF
TRBV11-2	TRBJ2-1	CASSSRTSGGAVEQFF
TRBV5-5	TRBJ1-2	CATRSAGNYGYTF
TRBV11-2	TRBJ2-2	CASSLDPGRVSTGELFF
TRBV15	TRBJ2-5	CATAGGGPGETQYF
TRBV6-1	TRBJ2-7	CASSGSVAATYEQYF
TRBV10-1	TRBJ2-1	CASSGGQGGNEQFF
TRBV2	TRBJ1-6	CASSEWGQGGSPLHF
TRBV4-2	TRBJ2-7	CASSQEKGVAREQYF
TRBV28	TRBJ1-1	CASSLYPGTLKERNTEAFF